This T cell receptor beta chain appears in the sequencing data of a study of T cell clonality in common variable immunodeficiency. Overall study results and limits: Reportedly, TCR beta sequences from common variable immunodeficiency showed fewer deletions and N-nucleotide insertions. What drives increased CVID clonality needs T cell subpopulation sequencing.

In its sample, this clone was seen a few times. Its target is not known. Read sequence stops 3 residues before the CDR3 end, and the germline J gene provides the missing end. TCRdb keeps only in-frame clones here, not all; method: immunoSEQ multiplex PCR. The data show over 30,000 clones, with none appearing a single time. Caucasian heritage predominated among both patients and controls. The CDR3 has 14 amino acids. Germline V gene data show CDR1 as LNHDA and CDR2 as SQIVND (reference sequence). The ends lost 5 bases at V and 3 bases at J; junction bases unmatched: 7. This chain connects TRBV19 to TRBJ2-7, with 7 positions matching TRBD1. The sample consisted of peripheral blood mononuclear cells. This TCR was sampled from a human donor with common variable immunodeficiency. The CDR3 loop reads CASSVTGTNYEQYF. The DNA read from the CDR3 is TGTGCCAGTAGTGTGACAGGGACAAACTACGAG.